This T cell receptor beta chain was observed in a study of T cell changes during pregnancy in multiple sclerosis. The ends were cut back, 5 bases at V and 13 bases at J, with 17 bases in the middle. Germline CDR1 reads SEHNR; CDR2 reads FQNEAQ (reference sequence). CDR3 size: 13 residues. Repertoires were generated with immunoSEQ multiplex PCR, while TCRdb's copy carries only in-frame clones and drops some. The sample comprises approximately 50,000 clones, roughly nine tenths of which are singletons, and roughly 10% rests with the top ten. The chain employs TRBV7-9 and TRBJ2-2; no reliable D call. The sample here was CD8+ T cells from peripheral blood mononuclear cells, taken after pregnancy. The receptor was derived from a female donor with multiple sclerosis, enrolled in a pregnancy study. The CDR3, as DNA: TGTGCCAGCAGCCCATACTCGAATCCGGGGCTGTTTTTT. It codes for CASSPYSNPGLFF.